These T cell receptor beta chains were read from a single sample in a study of T cell responses to AZD1222 COVID-19 vaccine. Assay used: immunoSEQ multiplex PCR; TCRdb lists only in-frame clones, some missing. The repertoire holds about 110,000 clones, with 89% as singletons. Sequencing was performed on peripheral blood, taken on day 0 of MenACWY control vaccination. These receptors came from an adult in good health. Both conserved end residues are part of each CDR3. The D gene is left open where the match is weak. Size tells how often a clone was seen (once, few, many) or the class of an expanded clone, and some rows leave it out.

d_call j_call v_call clone_size cdr3_aa cdr3_nt
. TRBJ2-6 TRBV19 . CASSTTTTGANVLTF TGTGCCAGTAGTACTACGACAACCGGGGCCAACGTCCTGACTTTC
. TRBJ1-1 TRBV5-1 once CASSLGGPGRTNTEAFF TGCGCCAGCAGCTTGGGTGGCCCGGGACGGACGAACACTGAAGCTTTCTTT
TRBD2 TRBJ2-7 TRBV28 . CASSPKRLAGYEQYF TGTGCCAGCAGCCCTAAAAGGCTAGCGGGCTACGAGCAGTACTTC
TRBD1 TRBJ1-5 TRBV19 . CASRQGADISNQPQHF TGTGCCAGTCGTCAGGGGGCTGATATTAGCAATCAGCCCCAGCATTTT
TRBD1 TRBJ2-2 TRBV6-2/TRBV6-3 . CASSYDRGYTGELFF TGTGCCAGCAGTTATGACAGGGGCTACACCGGGGAGCTGTTTTTT
. TRBJ2-3 TRBV5-6 . CASTLGADTQYF TGTGCCAGCACCTTGGGGGCGGATACGCAGTATTTT
. TRBJ2-2 TRBV3-1/TRBV3-2 . CASSLSTDYTGELFF TGTGCCAGCAGCCTTTCGACAGATTACACCGGGGAGCTGTTTTTT
TRBD1 TRBJ2-2 TRBV11-2 . CASSDRDRSRTGELFF TGTGCCAGCAGCGACCGGGACAGGTCCCGTACCGGGGAGCTGTTTTTT
. TRBJ1-2 TRBV6-1 . CASSEADNYGYTF TGTGCCAGCAGTGAAGCAGATAACTATGGCTACACCTTC
. TRBJ1-5 TRBV6-2/TRBV6-3 . CASSFSPRGVQPQHF TGTGCCAGCAGTTTTTCACCGAGGGGGGTTCAGCCCCAGCATTTT
TRBD1 TRBJ1-6 TRBV9 . CASSRQGPPPLHF TGTGCCAGCAGCCGACAGGGGCCCCCACCCCTCCACTTT
TRBD1 TRBJ1-3 TRBV9 . CASSSMGGGGGNTIYF TGTGCCAGCAGCTCAATGGGAGGGGGCGGTGGAAACACCATATATTTT
. TRBJ1-4 TRBV5-5 once CASSSPEGGVEKLFF TGTGCCAGCAGCTCTCCGGAGGGAGGCGTTGAAAAACTGTTTTTT
. TRBJ2-1 TRBV7-9 . CASSPGRGDDEQFF TGTGCCAGCAGCCCCGGCAGGGGGGACGATGAGCAGTTCTTC
. TRBJ1-6 TRBV11-2 . CASSLGPTPLHF TGTGCCAGCAGCTTAGGACCGACACCCCTCCACTTT
TRBD2 TRBJ2-3 TRBV7-2 . CASSPPKRGVADTQYF TGTGCCAGCAGCCCACCGAAGCGGGGGGTCGCAGATACGCAGTATTTT
TRBD1 TRBJ2-1 TRBV7-2 once CASSFGTGCYNEQFF TGTGCCAGCAGCTTCGGGACAGGGTGCTACAATGAGCAGTTCTTC
TRBD1 TRBJ1-6 TRBV6-1 . CASREGQGALNSPLHF TGTGCCAGCAGAGAAGGACAGGGGGCGCTTAATTCACCCCTCCACTTT
TRBD1 TRBJ1-6 TRBV5-1 . CASSGGTGGFVNSPLHF TGCGCCAGCAGCGGAGGGACAGGGGGCTTTGTTAATTCACCCCTCCACTTT
TRBD2 TRBJ2-3 TRBV9 . CASGKASGDTDTQYF TGTGCCAGCGGGAAGGCTAGCGGGGACACAGATACGCAGTATTTT
. TRBJ1-1 TRBV19 . CASSIDQGTEAFF TGTGCCAGTAGTATAGATCAGGGGACTGAAGCTTTCTTT
. TRBJ1-5 TRBV7-2 . CASSSQGRNQPQHF TGTGCCAGCAGCTCCCAGGGGAGAAATCAGCCCCAGCATTTT
TRBD1 TRBJ1-2 TRBV7-9 . CASSSSGTGHGYTF TGTGCCAGCAGCAGTTCCGGGACAGGGCATGGCTACACCTTC
. TRBJ1-2 TRBV30 few CAWSLGRHYGYTF TGTGCCTGGAGCCTAGGACGGCACTATGGCTACACCTTC
. TRBJ1-2 TRBV9 . CASSVAGAGSYGYTF TGTGCCAGCAGCGTAGCAGGGGCAGGATCTTATGGCTACACCTTC
. TRBJ1-5 TRBV2 . CASSEALPSQPQHF TGTGCCAGCAGTGAAGCGCTTCCCTCTCAGCCCCAGCATTTT
TRBD1 TRBJ1-2 TRBV24-1 . CATSAPRTGGGYTF TGTGCCACCAGTGCCCCAAGGACAGGGGGCGGCTACACCTTC
. TRBJ1-4 TRBV3-1/TRBV3-2 . CASSRLTDATNEKLFF TGTGCCAGCAGCCGGTTGACGGATGCAACTAATGAAAAACTGTTTTTT
. TRBJ2-1 TRBV5-1 few CASSRDRTNEQFF TGCGCCAGCAGCCGAGACAGGACTAATGAGCAGTTCTTC
TRBD1 TRBJ1-1 TRBV3-1/TRBV3-2 few CAVRTGDTEAFF TGTGCCGTCCGAACAGGGGACACTGAAGCTTTCTTT
. TRBJ2-1 TRBV2 . CASSSQGHEQFF TGTGCCAGCAGTTCTCAGGGCCATGAGCAGTTCTTC
. TRBJ1-2 TRBV5-4 . CASSLEAANYGYTF TGTGCCAGCAGCTTGGAGGCGGCTAACTATGGCTACACCTTC
. TRBJ2-7 TRBV7-2 . CASSLEVRRSSYEQYF TGTGCCAGCAGCTTAGAGGTCAGGCGGAGCTCCTACGAGCAGTACTTC
. TRBJ1-4 TRBV4-3 . CASSQDVGGLGEKLFF TGCGCCAGCAGCCAAGATGTGGGGGGGCTTGGTGAAAAACTGTTTTTT
. TRBJ1-5 TRBV24-1 . CATSDSYSNQPQHF TGTGCCACCAGTGATTCCTATAGCAATCAGCCCCAGCATTTT
. TRBJ2-7 TRBV6-2/TRBV6-3 . CASSDPGTPLYEQYF TGTGCCAGCAGCGACCCGGGAACCCCCCTCTACGAGCAGTACTTC
TRBD1 TRBJ1-6 TRBV12-5 . CASGLGQPGSPLHF TGTGCTAGTGGACTGGGACAGCCTGGTTCACCCCTCCACTTT
. TRBJ2-3 TRBV6-5 few CASSQGFSDTQYF TGTGCCAGCAGCCAGGGGTTTTCGGATACGCAGTATTTT
. TRBJ2-6 TRBV4-1 . CASSRVMSGANVLTF TGCGCCAGCAGCCGAGTCATGTCTGGGGCCAACGTCCTGACTTTC
. TRBJ1-4 TRBV5-1 once CASSSGQLIPNEKLFF TGCGCCAGCAGCTCTGGACAGCTGATCCCTAATGAAAAACTGTTTTTT
. TRBJ2-5 TRBV12-3/TRBV12-4 . CATGSGETQYF TGTGCCACGGGCTCGGGCGAGACCCAGTACTTC
. TRBJ2-7 TRBV5-6 . CASSLRGWAREQYF TGTGCCAGCAGCTTGAGGGGTTGGGCGCGTGAGCAGTACTTC
TRBD1 TRBJ2-5 TRBV2 . CASSRDRGGSETQYF TGTGCCAGCAGTAGGGACAGGGGAGGGTCCGAGACCCAGTACTTC
TRBD2 TRBJ2-1 TRBV7-2 . CASSLSRGLASYNEQFF TGTGCCAGCAGCTTATCCCGGGGACTAGCGAGCTACAATGAGCAGTTCTTC
. TRBJ2-5 TRBV1 . CTSTRDYRIETQYF TGCACCAGCACCCGGGACTATCGCATAGAGACCCAGTACTTC
. TRBJ2-5 TRBV25-1 . CASSRIQETQYF TGTGCCAGTTCCCGGATTCAAGAGACCCAGTACTTC
TRBD2 TRBJ2-7 TRBV6-5 . CASSYSQGGYEQYF TGTGCCAGCAGTTACTCCCAGGGAGGGTACGAGCAGTACTTC
TRBD1 TRBJ1-5 TRBV6-2/TRBV6-3 . CASSSRQGHSNQPQHF TGTGCCAGCAGTTCGAGACAGGGTCATAGCAATCAGCCCCAGCATTTT
TRBD2 TRBJ2-7 TRBV4-1 . CASSPGLAGAYEQYF TGCGCCAGCAGCCCGGGACTAGCGGGGGCCTACGAGCAGTACTTC
TRBD2 TRBJ2-3 TRBV5-1 . CASSLRGGGAGADTQYF TGCGCCAGCAGCTTGCGTGGCGGGGGGGCTGGAGCAGATACGCAGTATTTT
. TRBJ1-4 TRBV15 . CATSRGKKGIEKLFF TGTGCCACCAGCAGAGGGAAAAAGGGGATTGAAAAACTGTTTTTT
. TRBJ1-4 TRBV5-1 few CASSPGGAAEKLFF TGCGCCAGCAGCCCGGGGGGTGCAGCTGAAAAACTGTTTTTT
. TRBJ1-3 TRBV7-2 . CASSGQSGNTIYF TGTGCCAGCAGCGGGCAATCTGGAAACACCATATATTTT
. TRBJ1-1 TRBV7-9 once CASSSRGGMSTEAFF TGTGCCAGCAGCTCCCGGGGAGGGATGAGCACTGAAGCTTTCTTT
TRBD2 TRBJ2-1 TRBV5-4 . CASSLTLAGGYNEQFF TGTGCCAGCAGCTTAACTCTAGCGGGGGGTTACAATGAGCAGTTCTTC
. TRBJ2-7 TRBV27 . CASSLGGQPRNYEQYF TGTGCCAGCAGTTTAGGGGGACAACCCAGGAACTACGAGCAGTACTTC
. TRBJ2-7 TRBV28 . CASRRGYEQYF TGTGCCAGCAGGCGCGGCTACGAGCAGTACTTC
TRBD1 TRBJ1-4 TRBV7-9 . CASSLGQGGQYSTNEKLFF TGTGCCAGCAGCTTAGGACAGGGCGGTCAATATTCAACTAATGAAAAACTGTTTTTT
TRBD1 TRBJ1-4 TRBV5-1 . CASRQQGTFNEKLFF TGCGCCAGCAGACAACAGGGGACCTTTAATGAAAAACTGTTTTTT